This T cell receptor (beta chain) was found in a study of blood T cells in healthy people across ages. A J-beta primer mix and a sample-barcoded 5' primer were used in a second PCR of about 7 to 12 cycles. A single record per CDR3 protein comes from TCRdb applying MiXCR to the 5' RACE reads. The top ten clones hold around 9.2% of a sample with some 760,000 distinct CDR3 sequences, 20% to 25% of them seen once. V was pared by 5 bases and J by 8 bases, with 17 bases between. Germline V gene sequence: CDR1 KGHDR, CDR2 SFDVKD. This CDR3 is built from 14 residues. The data also belong to a second study, concerning T cells of mothers and their children.

The receptor comes from a boy aged 5-17 years in good health. The sample was blood. V usage is TRBV24-1 and J usage is TRBJ2-5, with a possible D match to TRBD1 (6 bases). The DNA for the CDR3 is TGTGCCACCAGTGCCCCGGACAGATCGAGTACCCAGTACTTC. Amino acids: CATSAPDRSSTQYF.